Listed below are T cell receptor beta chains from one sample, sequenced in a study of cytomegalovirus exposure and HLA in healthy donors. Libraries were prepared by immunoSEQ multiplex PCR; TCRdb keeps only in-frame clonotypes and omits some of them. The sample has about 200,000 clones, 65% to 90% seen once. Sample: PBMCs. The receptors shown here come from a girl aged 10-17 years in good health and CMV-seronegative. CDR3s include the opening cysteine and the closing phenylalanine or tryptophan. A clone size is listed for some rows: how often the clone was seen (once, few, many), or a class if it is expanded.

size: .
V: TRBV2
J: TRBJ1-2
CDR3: CASSEDGNYGYTF

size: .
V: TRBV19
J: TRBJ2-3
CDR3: CASNRAVGGTDTQYF

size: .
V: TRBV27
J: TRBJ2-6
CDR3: CASSPDSASGANVLTF

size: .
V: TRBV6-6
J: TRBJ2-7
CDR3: CASSQRASGPYEQYF

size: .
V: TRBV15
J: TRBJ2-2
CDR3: CATSLQDYRVGELFF

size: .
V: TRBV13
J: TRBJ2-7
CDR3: CASSSKGLTFYEQYF

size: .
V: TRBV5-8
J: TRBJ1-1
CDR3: CASSLQGNTEAFF

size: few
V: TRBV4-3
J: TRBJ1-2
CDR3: CASSATWGPSYGYTF

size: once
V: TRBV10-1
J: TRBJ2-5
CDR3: CASSKGLLAGVETQYF

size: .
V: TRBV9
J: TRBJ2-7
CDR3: CASSGRDSTYEQYF

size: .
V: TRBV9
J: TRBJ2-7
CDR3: CASSQSGVQFDEQYF

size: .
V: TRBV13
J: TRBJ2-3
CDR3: CASSLMVSPDTQYF

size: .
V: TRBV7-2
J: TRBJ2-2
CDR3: CASSLWTALGTGELFF

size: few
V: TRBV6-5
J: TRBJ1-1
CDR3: CASSYLTGDTEAFF

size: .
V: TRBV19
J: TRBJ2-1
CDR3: CASSIVASRSSYNEQFF

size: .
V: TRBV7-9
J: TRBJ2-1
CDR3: CASSLLADEQFF

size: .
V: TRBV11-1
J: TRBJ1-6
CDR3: CASSLIRQGWSPLHF

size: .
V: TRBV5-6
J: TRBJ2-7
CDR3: CASSGQSEQYF

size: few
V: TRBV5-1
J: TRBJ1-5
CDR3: CASSLDGEAGNQPQHF

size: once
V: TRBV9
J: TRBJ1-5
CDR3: CASTPTGGERDQPQHF

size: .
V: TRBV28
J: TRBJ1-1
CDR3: CASLSSVGGAKAFF

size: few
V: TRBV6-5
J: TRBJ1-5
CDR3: CASSRQGRQPQHF

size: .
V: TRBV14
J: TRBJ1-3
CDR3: CASSQLTGKRGGNTIYF

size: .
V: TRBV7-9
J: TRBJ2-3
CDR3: CASSSTQVSNTQYF

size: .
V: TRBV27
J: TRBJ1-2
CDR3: CASGLFGQGNYGYTF

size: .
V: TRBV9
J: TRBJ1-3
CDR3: CASSVGVRAGNTIYF

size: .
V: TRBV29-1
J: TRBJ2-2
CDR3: CSVRLQENTGELFF

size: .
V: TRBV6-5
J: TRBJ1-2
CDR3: CASSYSIGALNYGYTF

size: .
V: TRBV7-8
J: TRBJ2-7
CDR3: CASSFRGHLSYEQYF

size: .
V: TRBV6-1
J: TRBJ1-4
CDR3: CASGSQGPLEKLFF

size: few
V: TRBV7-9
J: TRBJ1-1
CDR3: CASSLVGTSEAFF

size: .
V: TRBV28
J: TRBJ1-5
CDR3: CASNRGFQPQHF

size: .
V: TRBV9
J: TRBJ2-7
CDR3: CASSAGGGPTYEQYF

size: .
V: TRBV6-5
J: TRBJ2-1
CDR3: CASSSRAGGTNEQFF

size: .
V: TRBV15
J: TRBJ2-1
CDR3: CATSRDRTISREQFF

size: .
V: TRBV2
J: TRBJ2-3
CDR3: CASSDPAGETRDTQYF

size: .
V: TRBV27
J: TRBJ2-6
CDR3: CASREDRSFSGANVLTF

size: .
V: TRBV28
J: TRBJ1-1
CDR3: CASIPLSGSYSEAFF

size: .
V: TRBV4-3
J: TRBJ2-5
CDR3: CASSHYREEETQYF

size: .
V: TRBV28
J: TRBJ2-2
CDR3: CASSRGVVGELFF

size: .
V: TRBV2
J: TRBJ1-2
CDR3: CASSMDRGSIITF

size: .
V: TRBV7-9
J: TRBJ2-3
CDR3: CSSSFSPDTQYF

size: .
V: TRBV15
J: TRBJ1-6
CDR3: CATSDRDRVNSPLHF

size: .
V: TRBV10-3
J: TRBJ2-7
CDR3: CAISRQGTTREQYF

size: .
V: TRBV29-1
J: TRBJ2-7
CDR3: CSVGQSYEQYF

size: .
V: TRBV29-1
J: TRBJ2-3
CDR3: CSVLGGLRDTQYF

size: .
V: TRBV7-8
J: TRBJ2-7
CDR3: CASSPRDRGYEQYF

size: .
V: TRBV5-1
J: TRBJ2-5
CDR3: CASRNLGWAQETQYF

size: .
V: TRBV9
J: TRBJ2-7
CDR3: CASSVGGTGHYEQYF

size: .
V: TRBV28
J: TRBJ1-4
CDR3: CTAGRTNEKLFF

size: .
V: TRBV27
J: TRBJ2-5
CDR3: CASSFGTGARETQYF

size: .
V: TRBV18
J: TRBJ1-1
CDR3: CASSRAGTGSLNTEAFF

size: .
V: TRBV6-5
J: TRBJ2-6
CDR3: CASRPGTVGANVLTF

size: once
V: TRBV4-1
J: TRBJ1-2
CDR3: CASSHSPARQDYGYTF

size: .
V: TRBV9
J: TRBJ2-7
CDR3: CASSVGYEGYEQYF

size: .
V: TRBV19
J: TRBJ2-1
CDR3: CASSIVRGQTRYYEQFF

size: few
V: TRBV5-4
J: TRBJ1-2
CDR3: CASSHEGDYGYTF